This TCR beta chain was obtained from a study of blood T cell repertoires in COVID-19. About the study: Both acute and convalescent COVID-19 samples were obtained from the United States, Italy and Spain.

Per the germline V gene, CDR1 is SQVTM and CDR2 is ANQGSEA. This CDR3 region has 15 residues. Germline trimming cut 5 bases from V and 2 bases from J; bases unmatched to any gene: 9. Donors in Cohort 3 counted as recovered after two negative PCRs, clearance, or symptom resolution. The assay was immunoSEQ multiplex PCR, and TCRdb's table has in-frame clones only and misses some. Here the sample spans 200,000 to 300,000 clones, around 88% being singletons. The chain employs TRBV29-1 and TRBJ2-7; TRBD2 agrees at 10 bases. The specimen was PBMCs or T cells enriched from blood (not recorded which). The source is a woman aged 25 to 39 who had recovered from COVID-19. CDR3 coding DNA: TGCAGCGTTAGACTAGCGGGTGCCAGTGCCTACGAGCAGTACTTC. It encodes CSVRLAGASAYEQYF.